This record covers a single T cell receptor (beta chain). No antigen is known for it. The V gene end was trimmed by 2 bases and the J gene end by 6 bases; junction bases not matched to a gene: 21. CDR3 length: 20 amino acids. In germline, CDR1 is MGHRA, CDR2 YSYEKL. The sample is drawn from a study of cytomegalovirus exposure and HLA in healthy donors. Study outcomes and limitations: Cytomegalovirus status, reportedly, was diagnosed with high specificity and sensitivity by the classifier. A list of about 180 TCR beta chains associated with cytomegalovirus was given.

The data were produced by immunoSEQ multiplex PCR, yet TCRdb's version contains in-frame clones alone and is incomplete. Of under 150,000 clones in the sample, around 89% were seen once. The TCR was taken from a young woman in good health and CMV-seropositive. The genes are TRBV4-1 and TRBJ2-1; 8 nucleotides agree with TRBD2. Sample: PBMCs. The CDR3 here is CASSQFKSGRGGVFFNEQFF. The CDR3 DNA is TGCGCCAGCAGCCAATTTAAAAGCGGGAGAGGGGGTGTGTTTTTCAATGAGCAGTTCTTC.